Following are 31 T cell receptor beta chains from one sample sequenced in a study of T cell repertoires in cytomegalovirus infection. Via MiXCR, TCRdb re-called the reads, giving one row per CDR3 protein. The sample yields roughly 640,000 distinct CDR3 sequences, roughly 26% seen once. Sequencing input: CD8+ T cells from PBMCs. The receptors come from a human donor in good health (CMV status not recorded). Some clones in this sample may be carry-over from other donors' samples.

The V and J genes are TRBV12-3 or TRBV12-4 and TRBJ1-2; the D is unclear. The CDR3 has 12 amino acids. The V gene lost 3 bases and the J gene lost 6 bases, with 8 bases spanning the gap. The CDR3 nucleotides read TGTGCCAGCAGTTTCGGCAGACATGGCTACACCTTC. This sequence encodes CASSFGRHGYTF.

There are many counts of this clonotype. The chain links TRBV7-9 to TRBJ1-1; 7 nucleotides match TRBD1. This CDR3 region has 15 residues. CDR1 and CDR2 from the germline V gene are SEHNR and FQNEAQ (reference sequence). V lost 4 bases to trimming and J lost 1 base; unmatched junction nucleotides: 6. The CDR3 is CASSYRQGANTEAFF. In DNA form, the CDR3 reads TGTGCCAGCAGCTACCGACAGGGAGCGAACACTGAAGCTTTCTTT.

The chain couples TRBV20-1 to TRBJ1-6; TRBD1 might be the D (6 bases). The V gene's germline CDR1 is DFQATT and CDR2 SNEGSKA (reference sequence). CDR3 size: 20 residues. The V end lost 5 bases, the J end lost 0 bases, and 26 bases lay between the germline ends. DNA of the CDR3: TGCAGTGCTCGGACCCCGGACAGCCAGGGGCTAAGCTCCTATAATTCACCCCTCCACTTT. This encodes CSARTPDSQGLSSYNSPLHF.

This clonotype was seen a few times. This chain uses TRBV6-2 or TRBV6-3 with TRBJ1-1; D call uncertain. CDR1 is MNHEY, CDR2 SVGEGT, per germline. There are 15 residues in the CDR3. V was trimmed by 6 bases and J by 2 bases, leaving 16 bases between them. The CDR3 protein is CASRLPDGYNTEAFF. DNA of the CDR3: TGTGCCAGCAGACTTCCGGACGGATACAACACTGAAGCTTTCTTT.

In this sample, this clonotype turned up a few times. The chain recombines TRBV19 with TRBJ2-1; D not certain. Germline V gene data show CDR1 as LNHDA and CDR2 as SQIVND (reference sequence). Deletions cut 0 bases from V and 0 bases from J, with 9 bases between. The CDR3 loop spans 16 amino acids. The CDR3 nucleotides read TGTGCCAGTAGTATAGATCCCGTGAGCTCCTACAATGAGCAGTTCTTC. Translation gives CASSIDPVSSYNEQFF.

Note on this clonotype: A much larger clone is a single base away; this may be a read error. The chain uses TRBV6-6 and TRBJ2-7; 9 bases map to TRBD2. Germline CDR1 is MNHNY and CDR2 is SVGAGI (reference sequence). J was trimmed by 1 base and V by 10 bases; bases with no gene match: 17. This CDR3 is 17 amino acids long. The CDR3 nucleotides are TGTGCCAACAGCCCGGGACTAGCTTCCTTCGGGTCCTACGAGCAGTACTTC. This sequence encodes CANSPGLASFGSYEQYF.

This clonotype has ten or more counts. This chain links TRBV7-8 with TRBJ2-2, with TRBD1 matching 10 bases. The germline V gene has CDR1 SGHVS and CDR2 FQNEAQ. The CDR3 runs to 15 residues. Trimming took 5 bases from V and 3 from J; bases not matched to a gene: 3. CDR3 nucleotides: TGTGCCAGCAGCCCCGGGACAGGGGACACCGGGGAGCTGTTTTTT. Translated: CASSPGTGDTGELFF.

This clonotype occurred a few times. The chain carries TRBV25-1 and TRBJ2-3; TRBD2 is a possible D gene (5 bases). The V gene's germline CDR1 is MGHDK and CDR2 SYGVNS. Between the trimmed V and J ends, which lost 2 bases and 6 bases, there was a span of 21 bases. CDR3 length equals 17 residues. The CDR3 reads CASSEMFLVYRDDTQYF. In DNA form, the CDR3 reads TGTGCCAGCAGTGAAATGTTTTTAGTGTATCGGGATGATACGCAGTATTTT.

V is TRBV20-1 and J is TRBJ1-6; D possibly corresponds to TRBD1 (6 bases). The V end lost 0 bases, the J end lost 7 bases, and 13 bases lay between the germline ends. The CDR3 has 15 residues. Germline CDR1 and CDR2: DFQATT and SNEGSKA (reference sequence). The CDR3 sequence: CSARDQGTTNSPLHF. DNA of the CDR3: TGCAGTGCTAGAGATCAGGGGACCACGAATTCACCCCTCCACTTT.

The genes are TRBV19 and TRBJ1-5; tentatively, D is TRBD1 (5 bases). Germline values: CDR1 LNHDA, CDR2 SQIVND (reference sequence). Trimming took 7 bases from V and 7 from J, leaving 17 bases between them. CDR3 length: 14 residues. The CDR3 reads CASKARGGRQPQHF. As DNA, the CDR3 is TGTGCCAGTAAGGCGAGGGGAGGCAGACAGCCCCAGCATTTT. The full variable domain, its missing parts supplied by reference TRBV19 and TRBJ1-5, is DGGITQSPKYLFRKEGQNVTLSCEQNLNHDAMYWYRQDPGQGLRLIYYSQIVNDFQKGDIAEGYSVSREKKESFPLTVTSAQKNPTAFYLCASKARGGRQPQHFGDGTRLSIL.

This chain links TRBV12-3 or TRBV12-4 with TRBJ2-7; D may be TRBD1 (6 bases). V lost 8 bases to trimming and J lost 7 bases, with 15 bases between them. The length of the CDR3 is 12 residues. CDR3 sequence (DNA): TGTGCCAGCCATTTAGGGGGTGGTGAGCAGTACTTC. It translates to CASHLGGGEQYF.

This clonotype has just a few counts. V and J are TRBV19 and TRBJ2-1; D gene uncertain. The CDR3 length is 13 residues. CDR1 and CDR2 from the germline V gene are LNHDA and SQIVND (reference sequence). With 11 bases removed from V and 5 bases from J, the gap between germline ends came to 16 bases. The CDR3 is CAVFGSRDNEQFF. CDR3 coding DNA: TGTGCCGTCTTTGGTAGTAGGGACAATGAGCAGTTCTTC.

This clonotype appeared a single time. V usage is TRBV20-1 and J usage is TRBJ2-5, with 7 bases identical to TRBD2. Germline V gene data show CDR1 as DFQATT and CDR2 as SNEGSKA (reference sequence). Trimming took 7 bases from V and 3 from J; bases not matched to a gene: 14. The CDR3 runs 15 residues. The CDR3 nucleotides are TGCAGTGGGGAAGGCGAGCGGGGCCTTGAAGAGACCCAGTACTTC. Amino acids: CSGEGERGLEETQYF.

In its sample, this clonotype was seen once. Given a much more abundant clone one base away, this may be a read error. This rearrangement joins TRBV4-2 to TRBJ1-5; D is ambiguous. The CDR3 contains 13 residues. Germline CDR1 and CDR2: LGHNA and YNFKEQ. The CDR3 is CVSSQAGREPQHF. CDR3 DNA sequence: TGTGTCAGCAGCCAGGCGGGAAGAGAGCCCCAGCATTTT.

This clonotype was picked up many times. CDR3 in amino acids: CASSSPRLSYEQYV. CDR3 sequence (DNA): TGTGCCAGCAGTTCTCCCCGTCTGAGCTACGAGCAGTACGTC. The chain employs TRBV28 and TRBJ2-7; unclear D gene. The V gene lost 4 bases and the J gene lost 3 bases, with 13 bases spanning the gap. The germline V gene has CDR1 MDHEN and CDR2 SYDVKM. The CDR3 is 14 residues long.

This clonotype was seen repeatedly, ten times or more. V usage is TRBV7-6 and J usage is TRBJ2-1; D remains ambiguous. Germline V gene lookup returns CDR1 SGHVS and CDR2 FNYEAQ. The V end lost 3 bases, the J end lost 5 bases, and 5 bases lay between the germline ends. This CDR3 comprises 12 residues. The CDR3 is CASSFRDNEQFF. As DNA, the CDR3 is TGTGCCAGCAGCTTTAGGGACAATGAGCAGTTCTTC.

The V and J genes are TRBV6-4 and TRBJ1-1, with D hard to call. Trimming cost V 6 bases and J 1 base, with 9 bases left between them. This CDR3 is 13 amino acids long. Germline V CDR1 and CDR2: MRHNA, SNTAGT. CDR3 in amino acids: CASREQENTEAFF. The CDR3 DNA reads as TGTGCCAGCAGAGAACAAGAGAACACTGAAGCTTTCTTT.

In DNA, the CDR3 is TGTGCCAGCAGTTTAGGCCCTTGGGCAGGGGATCCAGATACGCAGTATTTT. Amino acid sequence: CASSLGPWAGDPDTQYF. The chain recombines TRBV12-3 or TRBV12-4 with TRBJ2-3, with D tentatively TRBD1 (6 bases). V lost 1 base, J lost 4 bases, and 18 bases lay in between. CDR3 size: 17 residues.

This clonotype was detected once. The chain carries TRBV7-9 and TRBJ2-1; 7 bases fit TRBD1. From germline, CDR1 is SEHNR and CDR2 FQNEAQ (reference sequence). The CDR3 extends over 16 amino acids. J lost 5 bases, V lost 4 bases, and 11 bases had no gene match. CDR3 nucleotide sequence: TGTGCCAGCAGCTCTTCCCCGGGACAGACAGACAATGAGCAGTTCTTC. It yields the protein CASSSSPGQTDNEQFF.

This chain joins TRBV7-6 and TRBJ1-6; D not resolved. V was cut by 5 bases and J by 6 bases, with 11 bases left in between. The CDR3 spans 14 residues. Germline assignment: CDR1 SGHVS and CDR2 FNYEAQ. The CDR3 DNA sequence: TGTGCCAGCAGCCCCCACCTGGGTAATTCACCCCTCCACTTT. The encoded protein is CASSPHLGNSPLHF.

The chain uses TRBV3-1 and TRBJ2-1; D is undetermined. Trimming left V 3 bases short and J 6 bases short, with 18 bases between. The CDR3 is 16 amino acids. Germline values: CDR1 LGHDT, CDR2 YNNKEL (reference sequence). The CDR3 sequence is CASSQSVWSPSNEQFF. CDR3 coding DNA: TGTGCCAGCAGCCAGTCTGTCTGGTCCCCCTCCAATGAGCAGTTCTTC.

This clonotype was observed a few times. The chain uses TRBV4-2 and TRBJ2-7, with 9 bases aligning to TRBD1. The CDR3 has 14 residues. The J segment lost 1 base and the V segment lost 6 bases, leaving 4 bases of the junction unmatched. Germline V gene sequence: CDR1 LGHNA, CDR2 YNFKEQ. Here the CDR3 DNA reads TGTGCCAGCAGACTCGGGACAGGGTCCTACGAGCAGTACTTC. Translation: CASRLGTGSYEQYF.

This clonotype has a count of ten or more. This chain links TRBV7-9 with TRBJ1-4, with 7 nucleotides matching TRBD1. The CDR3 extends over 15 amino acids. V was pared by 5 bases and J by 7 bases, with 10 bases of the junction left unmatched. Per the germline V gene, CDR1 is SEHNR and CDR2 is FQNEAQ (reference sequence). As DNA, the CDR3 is TGTGCCAGCAGCCCAGGGACAGTTGGGGGTGAAAAACTGTTTTTT. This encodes CASSPGTVGGEKLFF.

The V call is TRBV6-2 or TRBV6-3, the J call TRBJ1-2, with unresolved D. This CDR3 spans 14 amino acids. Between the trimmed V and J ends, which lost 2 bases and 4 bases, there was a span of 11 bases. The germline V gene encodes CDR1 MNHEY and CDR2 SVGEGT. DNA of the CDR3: TGTGCCAGCAGTTACGGGCGAGTGGGCTATGGCTACACCTTC. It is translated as CASSYGRVGYGYTF.

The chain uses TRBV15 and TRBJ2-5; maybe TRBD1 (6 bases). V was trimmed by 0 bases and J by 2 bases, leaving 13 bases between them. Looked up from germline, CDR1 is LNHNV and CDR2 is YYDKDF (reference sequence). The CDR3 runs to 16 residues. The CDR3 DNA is TGTGCCACCAGCAGAGATTTCGGCGGACAGCAAGAGACCCAGTACTTC. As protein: CATSRDFGGQQETQYF.

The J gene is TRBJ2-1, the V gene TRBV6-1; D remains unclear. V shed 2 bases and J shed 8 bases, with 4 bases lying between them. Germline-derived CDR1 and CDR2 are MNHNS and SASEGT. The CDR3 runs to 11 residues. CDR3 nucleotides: TGTGCCAGCAGTGAAACCGATGAGCAGTTCTTC. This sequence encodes CASSETDEQFF.

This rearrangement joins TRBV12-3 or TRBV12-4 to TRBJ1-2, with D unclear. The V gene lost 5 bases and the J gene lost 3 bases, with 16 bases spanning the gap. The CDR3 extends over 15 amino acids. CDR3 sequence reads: CASSLRREVYYGYTF. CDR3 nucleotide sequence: TGTGCCAGCAGTCTGAGACGGGAGGTGTACTATGGCTACACCTTC.

The CDR3 coding sequence is TGTGCCAGCAGCCCCGCGACAGGGTACAATGAGCAGTTCTTC. It encodes CASSPATGYNEQFF. This rearrangement joins TRBV27 to TRBJ2-1; 7 nucleotides agree with TRBD1. The CDR3 has 14 amino acids. Trimming cost V 6 bases and J 4 bases; bases outside gene matches: 6. Per the germline V gene, CDR1 is MNHEY and CDR2 is SMNVEV (reference sequence).

This CDR3 reads CASPAEGSYNEQFF. DNA of the CDR3: TGTGCCAGTCCAGCGGAGGGCTCCTACAATGAGCAGTTCTTC. The chain uses TRBV2 and TRBJ2-1; D perhaps matches TRBD2 (6 bases). Between the trimmed V and J ends, which lost 9 bases and 0 bases, there was a span of 12 bases. The CDR3 contains 14 residues. CDR1 SNHLY and CDR2 FYNNEI come from the germline V gene. Full variable domain (outside the CDR3, taken from reference TRBV2 and TRBJ2-1): EPEVTQTPSHQVTQMGQEVILRCVPISNHLYFYWYRQILGQKVEFLVSFYNNEISEKSEIFDDQFSVERPDGSNFTLKIRSTKLEDSAMYFCASPAEGSYNEQFFGPGTRLTVL.

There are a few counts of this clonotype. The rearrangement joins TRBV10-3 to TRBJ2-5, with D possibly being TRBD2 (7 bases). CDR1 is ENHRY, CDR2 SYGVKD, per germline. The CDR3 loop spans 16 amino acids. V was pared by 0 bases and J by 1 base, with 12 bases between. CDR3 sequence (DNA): TGTGCCATCAGTGAGTCGGGGGGGCCTACCCAAGAGACCCAGTACTTC. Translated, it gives CAISESGGPTQETQYF.

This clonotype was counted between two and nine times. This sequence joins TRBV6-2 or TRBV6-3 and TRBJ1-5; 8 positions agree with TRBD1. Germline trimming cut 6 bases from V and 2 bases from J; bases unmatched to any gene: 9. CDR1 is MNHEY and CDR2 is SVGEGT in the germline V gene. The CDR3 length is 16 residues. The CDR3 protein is CASRLDRGGRNQPQHF. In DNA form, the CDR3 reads TGTGCCAGCAGGCTAGACAGGGGAGGTCGCAATCAGCCCCAGCATTTT.